Listed here is a single T cell receptor (beta chain). The antigen this receptor binds is unknown. No per-base quality is available; no much larger clone lies one base away. These data come from a study of cytomegalovirus exposure and HLA in healthy donors (TCRdb year 2017). With regard to the full study: An earlier analysis of around 600 of the donors reported more than 250 Gb of sequence data and some 120 million unique TCR beta sequences from 150 million to 200 million T cells. An earlier analysis of around 640 of the donors used high-throughput TCR beta sequencing to judge whether each TCR beta V gene segment behaved as functional or pseudogenic. Of the roughly 400 genotyped donors, approximately 80% fell in the genetic ancestry cluster associated with self-reported Caucasian donors. Every repertoire in the discovery cohort had been generated on one and the same sequencing platform. Alongside the repertoire data, information on donor age, sex, ethnicity and CMV serostatus was compiled. The study profiled the T cell repertoires of under 850 subjects by immunosequencing and related them to cytomegalovirus serostatus. To predict cytomegalovirus infection status, the study brought together high-throughput TCR immunosequencing, statistical association of individual TCRs with disease status, and machine learning. The study aimed to test whether signatures of past pathogen exposure could be identified by cataloging public T cell receptors. Both class I and class II loci were covered by HLA typing, at four-digit resolution. The number of typed donors differed by locus: about 620-630 for A, B, C, DRB1 and DQB1; some 500 for DQA1; 606 for DPA1; and roughly 470 for DPB1. In addition to the first cohort of 666 subjects, a separate validation cohort of approximately 110 different subjects was used. To study patterns of TCR occurrence, a later analysis re-analyzed previously published TCR beta repertoires from 500 to 850 donors and added high-resolution HLA genotyping. Rather than drawing on any new phenotypic data, the later analysis identified candidate immune exposures from TCR beta sequences and the way those sequences occurred across donors. A later genetic analysis used genome-wide SNP genotypes for about 60% of the 666 donors, treating that subset as a discovery cohort. Roughly 300 gigabases of sequencing data and approximately 91 million unique TCR sequences made up an early release that covered nearly 650 HLA-typed donors. Because of strong linkage in the cohort, a handful of DR-DQ haplotypes were treated as single units for association and clustering. On average, roughly 250,000 unique TCR beta nucleotide sequences were sequenced per donor among 398 genotyped donors of the cohort, with roughly a sixth of those sequences being non-productive. What the authors observed across the whole study: In an earlier analysis of some 500 of the donors, most TCR beta V segments appeared in productive rearrangements about 87% or about 30% of the time, broadly matching IMGT annotations. In vitro tests confirmed that three of the cytomegalovirus-associated TCR beta chains recognize cytomegalovirus antigens. Assigning TCR associations to individual alleles was difficult when HLA alleles, especially DR and DQ, strongly co-occurred. The cohort was sequenced for TCR beta chains only, and without alpha or paired-chain data the features that could be detected were limited. In a later analysis, most CMV-associated TCR beta chains were found to appear HLA-restricted, with HLA associations seemingly driven largely by CMV exposure. In a later analysis, TCR association rates were found to vary across HLA loci, with the most associated TCRs seen for DRB1 alleles and the fewest for HLA-C alleles. A cluster of highly shared sequence variants was judged likely to represent a technical artifact of the sequencing pipeline. The classifier was reported to diagnose cytomegalovirus status with high specificity and sensitivity in both the original cohort and the validation cohort. The earlier analysis of approximately 560 of the donors excluded some 15 rarely observed V segments, including chromosome 9 orphons, because counts were too low. In a later analysis, HLA-associated TCR beta chains showed more clonal expansion and lower generation probabilities than non-associated chains that were equally common. HLA typing was unavailable for some donors at each locus, so association tests used only the typed subset. Because the 87-base-pair reads could not distinguish some IMGT-functional V segments, including TRBV6-2 and TRBV6-3, those segments were excluded. Across donors, most TCR sequences were observed very rarely, whereas some public TCRs were present in many individuals. Linkage disequilibrium might explain the correlated functional status among segregating V segments, but an unknown experimental factor could not be excluded. According to the authors, the approach could potentially be generalized to other disease states and immunological phenotypes. In a later analysis, some 17,000 TCR beta sequences were associated with specific HLA alleles at a false discovery rate of 0.05. A further reported finding was that TCR beta sequences accurately predicted the HLA-A and HLA-B alleles for most subjects in the first cohort. A later analysis reported that several top co-occurrence clusters appeared linked to parvovirus B19, influenza, CMV and Epstein-Barr virus. Roughly uniform sequencing depth across donors was assumed in presence/absence analyses, although this assumption may not hold. CMV serostatus was the only immune exposure information available for the cohort. Compared with the 666-donor mean, donors in an Asian-associated ancestry cluster had fewer N-insertions in productive TCRs, according to a later genetic analysis. A later genetic analysis associated a missense DCLRE1C variant with V-gene and J-gene trimming of TCR beta chains, and an independent cohort replicated the association. The study gave a list of roughly 150 TCR beta chains associated with cytomegalovirus.

The cohort was made up of approximately 670 healthy bone marrow donors. At the time of sampling, all cohort members were nominally healthy, though unrecorded immune exposures were likely present. The donor was CMV seronegative and belonged to the group of around 350 seronegative cohort members. A peripheral blood sample was collected from each donor, and TCR beta sequencing was performed on peripheral blood mononuclear cells. Genomic DNA was extracted from the blood cell samples with the Qiagen DNeasy Blood Extraction Kit. Taken from the germline V gene, the CDR1 and CDR2 loops are SNHLY and FYNNEI. The CDR3 holds 15 amino acids from the cysteine to the phenylalanine. Only CDR3 DNA remains: 45 bases, in frame from the first base. V loses 4 bases of germline sequence and J loses 0 bases, and the interval between the two ends is 9 bases. Libraries came from the immunoSEQ multiplex PCR assay. For the multiplex PCR, a mixture combining 60 forward primers for TCR Vbeta segments and 13 reverse primers for TCR Jbeta segments was used. A multiplex PCR assay on genomic DNA amplified the CDR3 region of rearranged TCR beta genes. The Illumina HiSeq System was used to sequence the amplified TCR beta libraries as 87-base-pair reads. As for the authors' bioinformatics: Across the roughly 640 repertoires, a later analysis counted 75 million to 90 million unique TCR beta chains, 9.5 million to 13 million of which were shared by at least two donors. Raw reads were error-corrected and collapsed into unique sequences by a nearest-neighbor algorithm in which closely related sequences were merged to remove PCR and sequencing errors. V, D and J gene segments were assigned by aligning CDR3 sequences to IMGT reference sequences. For a sequence to be retained, at least a six-nucleotide match to both a V gene segment and a J gene segment was required. A rearrangement counted as productive if the CDR3 had no stop codons and remained in frame with V and J, and every other rearrangement counted as non-productive. Following IMGT convention, CDR3 was defined as the stretch from the second conserved V-encoded cysteine to the conserved J-encoded phenylalanine. In an earlier analysis of 587 of the donors, sequences lacking an unambiguous match to a single V gene segment were excluded. An earlier analysis of a few hundred of the donors classified V segments as functional when productive rearrangements were above 56.7% and as segregating when the standard deviation between donors was above 5%. A statistical classification framework was developed to diagnose cytomegalovirus status using the catalog of TCR beta chain sequences. In a later analysis, V and J genes were assigned by comparing TCR nucleotide sequences against IMGT/GENE-DB human TR gene sequences. In a later analysis, CDR3 sequences and most-parsimonious VDJ recombination scenarios were assigned using the TCRdist pipeline. A later analysis defined each TCR beta chain by its CDR3 amino acid sequence plus V-gene family, and excluded reads lacking a unique V-gene family. As a way to deal with suspected cross-contamination and a sequencing artifact, a later analysis dropped under 600 nucleotide sequences that were highly shared and had low generation probability. In a later analysis, a clonal expansion index was calculated for each public chain from normalized within-repertoire ranks of inferred template counts. In a later analysis, generation probabilities were computed with a VDJ recombination model fitted to out-of-frame rearrangements, and the resulting probabilities were checked against IGoR. Hypergeometric tests were used in a later analysis to score TCR-TCR, TCR-HLA and TCR-CMV co-occurrence, with a repertoire-size bias correction applied to the TCR pairs. A later analysis estimated false discovery rates by permuting HLA or CMV assignments 20 times. A later analysis grouped co-occurring TCRs with DBSCAN, adding TCRdist sequence similarity when clustering within HLA-allele-positive subsets. Repertoires with fewer than 30,000 or more than 120,000 public chains, plus five repertoires with anomalous nucleotide sharing, were excluded from co-occurrence clustering. Drawn from immuneACCESS, this table holds only the in-frame rearrangements with V and J called that TCRdb kept. Clones are partly lost; checked studies trace under half to an unresolved V gene and leave the rest unexplained. The V and J calls and clone size were taken over from that table, and D and trimming were inferred from the DNA. For this sample the table gives about 180,000 clones, of which roughly 78% were detected only once. The top ten constitute 0.69% of the sample.

The clonotype comes from a woman in her thirties or forties in good health and CMV-seronegative. The specimen sequenced was PBMCs. This receptor chain uses TRBV2 and TRBJ1-4; the D gene cannot be named for sure. Here is the DNA: TGTGCCAGCAGTGGTTCCGGTGCAACTAATGAAAAACTGTTTTTT. Translated, it reads CASSGSGATNEKLFF.